This TCR beta chain was obtained from a study of blood T cell repertoires in COVID-19. Study information: Italy, Spain and the United States were the sources of the convalescent and acute COVID-19 samples. T cells, B-cell-depleted T cells, or PBMCs provided the cDNA or gDNA that served as material.

The V gene end was trimmed by 5 bases and the J gene end by 7 bases; junction bases not matched to a gene: 13. Germline V gene data show CDR1 as LNHDA and CDR2 as SQIVND (reference sequence). The CDR3 sequence is 16 residues long. Authors' analysis steps: How many nucleated cells were present was estimated from reference gene primer amplification. Some clones are missing from TCRdb's copy, which holds only in-frame ones; the method was immunoSEQ multiplex PCR. Clonal size and the V and J genes are those of that table, whereas D and trimming came from the DNA. The table records roughly 280,000 clones, about 86% of them present only once.

The sequenced material came from peripheral blood. This rearrangement joins TRBV19 to TRBJ1-5, with 8 bases identical to TRBD1. The sequence came from a man aged 18 to 29 with active or convalescent COVID-19. This CDR3 is CASSALEQGGGQPQHF. CDR3 DNA sequence: TGTGCCAGTAGTGCCCTGGAACAGGGGGGAGGGCAGCCCCAGCATTTT.